This T cell receptor (beta chain) was obtained from a study of vaccination and CD4 T cells after COVID-19. Study-wide results and caveats: The study found median SARS-CoV-2-reactive clonotypes rising from approximately 21 to 40, not significantly.

Remarks on this clonotype: What it binds is not known. One end of the junction fails to match germline, which may point to a read error.

Treatment described: approximately nine-day PBMC culture with coronavirus spike peptide pools or control peptides (ViraFEST assay). Cultures of PBMCs, around 1.8 million per well, were set up with 9 to 10 IU/ml IL-2 and around 9.7 ug/ml peptide pools. The assay that was used to sequence DNA from cultured CD4+ T cells was the Oncomine TCR Beta short-read assay. TCRdb analysed the PCR reads with MiXCR anew, one entry per CDR3 protein. The sample has roughly 20,000 distinct CDR3 sequences, roughly 40% seen once; the top ten hold 7% to 9.5%. Germline-derived CDR1 and CDR2 are MNHEY and SVGEGT. The CDR3 is made up of 13 amino acids.

The chain is built from TRBV6-2 or TRBV6-3 and TRBJ2-2; D is perhaps TRBD1 or TRBD2 (6 bases each). This specimen consisted of CD4+ T cells from blood, cultured in vitro, obtained after SARS-CoV-2 vaccination. The sequence was obtained from a human donor who had recovered from COVID-19. The chain's CDR3 is CASSYSGGRELFF. CDR3 nucleotide sequence: TGTGCCAGCAGCTACTCCGGGGGCCGGGAGCTGTTTTTT.